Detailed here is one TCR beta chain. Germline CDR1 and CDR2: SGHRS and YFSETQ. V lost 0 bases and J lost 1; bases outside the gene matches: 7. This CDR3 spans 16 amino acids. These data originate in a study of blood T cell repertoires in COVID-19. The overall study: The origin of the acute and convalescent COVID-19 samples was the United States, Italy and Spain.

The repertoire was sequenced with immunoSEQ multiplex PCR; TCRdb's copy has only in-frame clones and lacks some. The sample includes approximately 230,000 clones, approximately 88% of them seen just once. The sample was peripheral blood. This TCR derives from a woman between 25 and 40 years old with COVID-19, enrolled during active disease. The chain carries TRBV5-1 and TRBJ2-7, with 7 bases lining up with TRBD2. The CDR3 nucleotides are TGCGCCAGCAGCTTGGTGGGCGGGAGCAGGTCCTACGAGCAGTACGTC. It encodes CASSLVGGSRSYEQYV.